One sample yielded the 14 T cell receptor beta chains listed below, sequenced in a study of blood T cell repertoires in COVID-19. The data were produced by immunoSEQ multiplex PCR, yet TCRdb's version contains in-frame clones alone and is incomplete. The sample carries around 85,000 clones, approximately 90% recorded once. Sequenced material: PBMCs or T cells enriched from blood (not recorded which). These receptors were obtained from a woman between 50 and 59 years old with acute COVID-19.

About this clone itself: Mismatch with germline at one junction end may stem from a read error. The J gene is TRBJ1-6, the V gene TRBV2; TRBD1 aligns across 7 bases. The germline gives CDR1 SNHLY, CDR2 FYNNEI. This CDR3 contains 14 residues. The CDR3 loop is CASSETTGSSALHF. CDR3 sequence (DNA): TGTGCCAGCAGTGAGACGACAGGGAGTTCAGCCCTCCACTTT.

The genes are TRBV5-4 and TRBJ2-7, with D possibly TRBD2 on 6 matching bases. The CDR3 is 14 residues long. Trimming stripped 0 bases from V and 2 bases from J, with 9 bases between. CDR1 and CDR2 (germline): SGHNT, YYREEE (reference sequence). The DNA for the CDR3 is TGTGCCAGCAGCTTGGCGGGACTTACCTACGAGCAGTACTTC. Protein sequence: CASSLAGLTYEQYF.

This chain joins TRBV15 and TRBJ1-2; 9 nucleotides agree with TRBD1. Germline CDR1 and CDR2: LNHNV and YYDKDF (reference sequence). CDR3 size: 14 residues. The J segment lost 7 bases and the V segment lost 1 base, leaving 4 bases of the junction unmatched. For the CDR3, the DNA is TGTGCCACCAGCAGAGCCGGGACAGGGTTTGGCTACACCTTC. Encoded protein: CATSRAGTGFGYTF.

The CDR3 nucleotides are TGTGCCAGCAGCTCCGGACAGAACTCCTACGAGCAGTACTTC. Its translation: CASSSGQNSYEQYF. This chain connects TRBV11-2 to TRBJ2-7; a weak D match, TRBD1 (6 bases). This CDR3 is built from 14 residues. Germline assignment: CDR1 SGHAT and CDR2 FQNNGV. V was pared by 4 bases and J by 0 bases, with 10 bases between.

The rearrangement uses TRBV29-1 and TRBJ1-6; 7 nucleotides align to TRBD1. Germline values: CDR1 SQVTM, CDR2 ANQGSEA. This CDR3 is 14 amino acids long. The V segment lost 6 bases and the J segment 8 bases; nucleotides outside the gene matches: 10. CDR3 region: CSVSWDSHDSPLHF. The CDR3 DNA reads TGCAGCGTATCTTGGGACAGCCACGATTCACCCCTCCACTTT.

J is TRBJ2-3 and V is TRBV27, with D possibly matching TRBD2 (5 bases). CDR3 length: 15 amino acids. CDR1 is MNHEY and CDR2 is SMNVEV in the germline V gene (reference sequence). With 1 base removed from V and 8 bases from J, the gap between germline ends came to 16 bases. CDR3 residues: CASSLLSEAEVTQYF. CDR3 DNA: TGTGCCAGCAGTTTATTATCGGAGGCCGAGGTTACGCAGTATTTT.

The V call is TRBV5-4, the J call TRBJ2-7, with D possibly TRBD2 on 6 matching bases. Trimming took off 0 bases at V and 1 base at J, with 11 bases between the two ends. The length of the CDR3 is 15 residues. The germline V gene encodes CDR1 SGHNT and CDR2 YYREEE (reference sequence). CDR3 sequence: CASSLGGTQSYEQYF. CDR3 DNA sequence: TGTGCCAGCAGCTTGGGGGGGACTCAATCCTACGAGCAGTACTTC.

This clone was seen only once. The rearrangement joins TRBV7-6 to TRBJ2-3; D call uncertain. The germline V gene has CDR1 SGHVS and CDR2 FNYEAQ. The V gene lost 1 base and the J gene lost 2 bases, with 13 bases spanning the gap. The CDR3 is 16 residues long. CDR3 DNA: TGTGCCAGCAGCTTAGAGTCCACTACCCTCACAGATACGCAGTATTTT. It is translated as CASSLESTTLTDTQYF.

The V gene is TRBV5-1, the J gene TRBJ1-1; unclear D gene. Per the germline V gene, CDR1 is SGHRS and CDR2 is YFSETQ. This CDR3 is built from 12 residues. V lost 4 bases, J lost 6 bases, and 10 bases lay in between. For the CDR3, the DNA is TGCGCCAGCAGCGAGAAGCACGCTGAAGCTTTCTTT. Its translation: CASSEKHAEAFF.

V gene TRBV7-9 combines with J gene TRBJ1-1; perhaps TRBD1 as D (5 bases). The ends were cut back, 2 bases at V and 8 bases at J, with 9 bases in the middle. CDR3 length equals 12 residues. The germline V gene has CDR1 SEHNR and CDR2 FQNEAQ (reference sequence). CDR3 nucleotide sequence: TGTGCCAGCAGCTTACAGGGCGAAGAAGCTTTCTTT. It translates to CASSLQGEEAFF.

The CDR3 is CASPGQPKNTGELFF. The CDR3 DNA sequence: TGTGCCAGCCCGGGACAGCCCAAGAACACCGGGGAGCTGTTTTTT. The chain has TRBV7-8 and TRBJ2-2; 7 bases are a match to TRBD1. CDR1 and CDR2 from the germline V gene are SGHVS and FQNEAQ. The CDR3 has 15 amino acids. The V segment lost 8 bases and the J segment 1 base; nucleotides outside the gene matches: 7.

The chain is built from TRBV7-7 and TRBJ2-1; 10 positions agree with TRBD1. The CDR3 loop spans 18 amino acids. The germline gives CDR1 SSHAT, CDR2 FNYEAQ (reference sequence). V lost 4 bases to trimming and J lost 9 bases; unmatched junction nucleotides: 18. The CDR3 protein is CASSSGQGNNGVWAEQFF. As DNA, the CDR3 is TGTGCCAGCAGCTCGGGACAGGGGAATAACGGGGTGTGGGCTGAGCAGTTCTTC.

The V and J genes are TRBV19 and TRBJ1-1, with 9 bases aligning to TRBD1. Germline CDR1 is LNHDA and CDR2 is SQIVND (reference sequence). There are 13 residues in the CDR3. J lost 9 bases, V lost 6 bases, and 8 bases had no gene match. CDR3 residues: CASRGTGYAKAFF. CDR3 DNA: TGTGCCAGTAGAGGGACAGGGTATGCGAAAGCTTTCTTT.

J is TRBJ2-3 and V is TRBV7-2; TRBD2 is a possible D gene (5 bases). The V gene lost 7 bases and the J gene lost 3 bases, with 8 bases spanning the gap. Germline assignment: CDR1 SGHTA and CDR2 FQGNSA. The CDR3 consists of 12 residues. CDR3 residues: CASTRGTDTQYF. The CDR3 DNA reads as TGTGCCAGCACCCGCGGGACAGATACGCAGTATTTT.